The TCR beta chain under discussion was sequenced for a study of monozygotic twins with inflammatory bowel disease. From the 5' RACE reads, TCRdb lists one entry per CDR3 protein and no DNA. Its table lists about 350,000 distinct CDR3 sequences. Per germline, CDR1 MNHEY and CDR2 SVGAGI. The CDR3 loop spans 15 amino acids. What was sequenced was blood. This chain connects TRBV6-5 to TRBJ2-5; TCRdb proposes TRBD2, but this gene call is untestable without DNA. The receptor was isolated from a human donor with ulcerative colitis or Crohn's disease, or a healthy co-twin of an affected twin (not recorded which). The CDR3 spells CASSYGQGSLQTQYF.